These 27 T cell receptor beta chains share one sample of origin, sequenced in a study of T cell responses to AZD1222 COVID-19 vaccine. Data came from immunoSEQ multiplex PCR; TCRdb stores just in-frame clones and leaves some out. The sample lists around 200,000 clones; approximately 95% were seen once. Sample: peripheral blood, taken on day 0 of AZD1222 vaccination. The receptor source for this set is an adult in good health.

The V call is TRBV2, the J call TRBJ1-5; D is unclear. CDR3 length equals 15 residues. Looked up from germline, CDR1 is SNHLY and CDR2 is FYNNEI. Trimming took off 5 bases at V and 6 bases at J, with 17 bases between the two ends. Here the CDR3 DNA reads TGTGCCAGCAGTCGGACGGTTGGGCTCGGTCAGCCCCAGCATTTT. This sequence encodes CASSRTVGLGQPQHF.

CDR3 bases: TGTGCCAGCAGCACCTGGACGGCGGACCAGTACTTC. Translating gives CASSTWTADQYF. The chain employs TRBV5-8 and TRBJ2-5, with D unclear. Trimming pared 4 bases from V and 10 bases from J, leaving 14 bases between. CDR1 SGHTS and CDR2 YDEGEE come from the germline V gene. There are 12 residues in the CDR3.

The rearrangement joins TRBV5-1 to TRBJ2-1; 13 bases match TRBD2. Germline V gene lookup returns CDR1 SGHRS and CDR2 YFSETQ. V shed 2 bases, J shed 6 bases, and the junction held 2 bases outside the gene matches. There are 15 residues in the CDR3. The CDR3 nucleotides are TGCGCCAGCAGCTTCACTAGCGGGGGGGCCAATGAGCAGTTCTTC. It codes for CASSFTSGGANEQFF.

This chain links TRBV21-1 with TRBJ2-7. TRBV21-1 is labeled a pseudogene. The CDR3 extends over 12 amino acids. CDR3 in DNA: TGTGCCAGCAGCACGGCGAACTACGAGCAGTACTTC. Translating it yields CASSTANYEQYF.

The chain uses TRBV5-4 and TRBJ1-1, with 9 bases that match TRBD1. The CDR3 length is 18 residues. Germline values: CDR1 SGHNT, CDR2 YYREEE (reference sequence). V lost 4 bases, J lost 3 bases, and 16 bases stayed unmatched. CDR3 protein: CASSHPTGGRRGDTEAFF. For the CDR3, the DNA is TGTGCCAGCAGCCATCCGACAGGGGGTAGAAGGGGAGACACTGAAGCTTTCTTT.

The rearrangement joins TRBV11-2 to TRBJ2-7; D could derive from TRBD1 or TRBD2 (5 bases each). Germline CDR1 reads SGHAT; CDR2 reads FQNNGV. The CDR3 is 18 amino acids. V was trimmed by 2 bases and J by 4 bases, leaving 24 bases between them. CDR3 sequence (DNA): TGTGCCAGCAGCTTAACGTTTTTTACGGGACGGCTACTTTACGAGCAGTACTTC. Translated, it gives CASSLTFFTGRLLYEQYF.

The chain links TRBV6-5 to TRBJ1-6; D perhaps matches TRBD1 (6 bases). V lost 4 bases, J lost 6 bases, and 13 bases lay in between. The CDR3 loop spans 15 amino acids. Germline assignment: CDR1 MNHEY and CDR2 SVGAGI. CDR3 residues: CASSLYGQSNSPLHF. The CDR3 DNA follows: TGTGCCAGCAGTTTATACGGACAGTCTAATTCACCCCTCCACTTT.

The chain employs TRBV2 and TRBJ1-2, with D possibly matching TRBD1 (5 bases). The CDR3 spans 15 residues. Germline values: CDR1 SNHLY, CDR2 FYNNEI. Trimming pared 1 base from V and 1 base from J, leaving 10 bases between. The chain's CDR3 is CASSEGREINYGYTF. CDR3 sequence (DNA): TGTGCCAGCAGTGAAGGCAGGGAGATTAACTATGGCTACACCTTC. The full variable domain, with the rest looked up from reference TRBV2 and TRBJ1-2, is EPEVTQTPSHQVTQMGQEVILRCVPISNHLYFYWYRQILGQKVEFLVSFYNNEISEKSEIFDDQFSVERPDGSNFTLKIRSTKLEDSAMYFCASSEGREINYGYTFGSGTRLTVV.

This rearrangement joins TRBV4-1 to TRBJ2-7; unclear D gene. Germline CDR1 and CDR2: MGHRA and YSYEKL. This CDR3 spans 15 amino acids. The germline V and J ends were trimmed by 6 bases and 0 bases, with 15 bases remaining between them. CDR3 protein: CASSPSATNSYEQYF. CDR3 sequence (DNA): TGCGCCAGCAGTCCCTCGGCCACAAACTCCTACGAGCAGTACTTC.

The rearrangement joins TRBV18 to TRBJ2-3; unclear D gene. Trimming stripped 3 bases from V and 0 bases from J, with 7 bases between. This CDR3 is built from 14 residues. Germline lookup yields CDR1 KGHSH and CDR2 LQKENI. CDR3 nucleotides: TGTGCCAGCTCACCGGACGGGAGCACAGATACGCAGTATTTT. Its translation: CASSPDGSTDTQYF.

The chain links TRBV7-2 to TRBJ1-2; TRBD1 agrees at 8 bases. Germline V gene lookup returns CDR1 SGHTA and CDR2 FQGNSA. This CDR3 comprises 15 residues. With V trimmed by 3 bases and J by 2 bases, 5 bases remained unmatched. CDR3 nucleotide sequence: TGTGCCAGCAGCTTCCAGGGGGCCCCCAACTATGGCTACACCTTC. Amino acid sequence: CASSFQGAPNYGYTF.

The rearrangement joins TRBV3-1 (or the pseudogene TRBV3-2) to TRBJ1-2, with TRBD1 matching over 9 bases. This CDR3 spans 14 amino acids. V gave up 6 bases and J gave up 1 base; unmatched junction bases: 3. Germline V gene sequence: CDR1 LGHDT, CDR2 YNNKEL (reference sequence). The CDR3 reads CASSQDRGNYGYTF. The DNA of the CDR3 is TGTGCCAGCAGTCAGGACAGGGGTAACTATGGCTACACCTTC.

The rearrangement joins TRBV2 to TRBJ2-5, with D uncertain. There are 13 residues in the CDR3. Between the trimmed V and J ends, which lost 8 bases and 5 bases, there was a span of 15 bases. Germline-derived CDR1 and CDR2 are SNHLY and FYNNEI. CDR3 coding DNA: TGTGCCAGCGGGTTAGGGCCCTATGAGACCCAGTACTTC. It is translated as CASGLGPYETQYF.

This chain uses TRBV5-4 with TRBJ2-2, with D possibly TRBD2 on 5 matching bases. CDR3 length: 19 amino acids. Between the trimmed V and J ends, which lost 0 bases and 1 base, there was a span of 19 bases. Germline CDR1 SGHNT, CDR2 YYREEE (reference sequence). DNA for the CDR3: TGTGCCAGCAGCTTGGATTCCGGACGGAGGAGGTTGAACACCGGGGAGCTGTTTTTT. Residues: CASSLDSGRRRLNTGELFF.

In its sample, this clone was seen once. V is TRBV7-9 and J is TRBJ1-1; no clear D. With 5 bases removed from V and 1 base from J, the gap between germline ends came to 14 bases. Germline-derived CDR1 and CDR2 are SEHNR and FQNEAQ (reference sequence). The CDR3 is made up of 15 amino acids. CDR3 sequence: CASSPRRSRNTEAFF. CDR3 DNA sequence: TGTGCCAGCAGCCCTCGTCGTTCTCGGAACACTGAAGCTTTCTTT.

This rearrangement joins TRBV25-1 to TRBJ2-7, with TRBD1 matching over 7 bases. V was clipped by 5 bases and J by 5 bases; unmatched bases: 6. This CDR3 has 13 amino acids. Per the germline V gene, CDR1 is MGHDK and CDR2 is SYGVNS. The CDR3 DNA is TGTGCCAGCAGTAAATTAACAGGGGACGAGCAGTACTTC. Translating it yields CASSKLTGDEQYF.

The chain is built from TRBV6-4 and TRBJ2-1; 9 bases are shared with TRBD2. Germline V gene data show CDR1 as MRHNA and CDR2 as SNTAGT. J gave up 4 bases and V 6 bases, and 7 bases lay outside the gene matches. This CDR3 comprises 15 residues. This CDR3 reads CASSALAGTYNEQFF. The CDR3 DNA reads as TGTGCCAGCAGCGCACTAGCGGGTACTTACAATGAGCAGTTCTTC.

The chain joins TRBV5-1 to TRBJ2-3; D is perhaps TRBD1 (6 bases). Germline V lookup: CDR1 SGHRS, CDR2 YFSETQ. The CDR3 consists of 16 residues. Trimming removed 1 base from V and 4 bases from J, with 16 bases in between. CDR3 amino acids: CASSLTGQEFPDTQYF. CDR3 nucleotide sequence: TGCGCCAGCAGCTTGACGGGACAAGAGTTTCCAGATACGCAGTATTTT.

V gene TRBV2 combines with J gene TRBJ2-1; 7 positions agree with TRBD2. The germline CDR1 and CDR2 sequences are SNHLY and FYNNEI. This CDR3 has 14 amino acids. Trimming took 8 bases from V and 6 from J; bases not matched to a gene: 10. Here the CDR3 reads CASEIGLAANEQFF. The CDR3 nucleotides read TGTGCCAGCGAAATAGGTCTAGCGGCCAATGAGCAGTTCTTC.

The V and J genes are TRBV5-1 and TRBJ2-7; D is unclear. The germline V and J ends were trimmed by 4 bases and 3 bases, with 11 bases remaining between them. CDR3 length equals 13 residues. Looked up from germline, CDR1 is SGHRS and CDR2 is YFSETQ. CDR3 loop: CASSVNNGYEQYF. CDR3 sequence (DNA): TGCGCCAGCAGCGTAAACAATGGCTACGAGCAGTACTTC.

The genes are TRBV24-1 and TRBJ1-2; D possibly corresponds to TRBD1 (5 bases). This CDR3 has 16 amino acids. V was cut by 5 bases and J by 4 bases, with 19 bases left in between. CDR1 is KGHDR and CDR2 is SFDVKD in the germline V gene. The CDR3: CATSVWVPTAVYGYTF. As DNA, the CDR3 is TGTGCCACCAGTGTTTGGGTTCCGACAGCGGTCTATGGCTACACCTTC.

As DNA, the CDR3 is TGTGCCAGCAGCGCAAGGACAGGGAAGGGCGAGCAGTACTTC. As protein: CASSARTGKGEQYF. The V and J genes are TRBV9 and TRBJ2-7; 8 bases fit TRBD1. Looked up from germline, CDR1 is SGDLS and CDR2 is YYNGEE. The V gene end was trimmed by 3 bases and the J gene end by 6 bases; junction bases not matched to a gene: 8. The CDR3 loop spans 14 amino acids.

The chain employs TRBV5-1 and TRBJ1-5; 7 bases are shared with TRBD1. The CDR3 is 15 amino acids. V lost 4 bases and J lost 4; bases outside the gene matches: 8. Germline V gene sequence: CDR1 SGHRS, CDR2 YFSETQ. The CDR3 region is CASSPGLQGNQPQHF. The CDR3 bases are TGCGCCAGCAGCCCTGGACTACAGGGGAATCAGCCCCAGCATTTT. Looking up the rest from reference TRBV5-1 and TRBJ1-5 gives the full variable domain: KAGVTQTPRYLIKTRGQQVTLSCSPISGHRSVSWYQQTPGQGLQFLFEYFSETQRNKGNFPGRFSGRQFSNSRSEMNVSTLELGDSALYLCASSPGLQGNQPQHFGDGTRLSIL.

V and J are TRBV19 and TRBJ1-5; TRBD1 matches 7 bases. Trimming at V came to 3 bases and at J to 0 bases, leaving 8 bases not matched to a gene. The germline CDR1 and CDR2 sequences are LNHDA and SQIVND (reference sequence). This CDR3 has 17 amino acids. CDR3 sequence: CASSMGAGGFSNQPQHF. The CDR3 nucleotides read TGTGCCAGTAGTATGGGGGCAGGGGGTTTTAGCAATCAGCCCCAGCATTTT.

V and J are TRBV9 and TRBJ1-1; D unresolved. Germline CDR1 reads SGDLS; CDR2 reads YYNGEE. V lost 4 bases and J lost 3, with 10 bases in between. The CDR3 is 13 amino acids. CDR3 sequence (DNA): TGTGCCAGCAGCCTAGGATTGTACACTGAAGCTTTCTTT. Its translation: CASSLGLYTEAFF. The full variable domain, in which reference TRBV9 and TRBJ1-1 provide the parts outside the CDR3, is DSGVTQTPKHLITATGQRVTLRCSPRSGDLSVYWYQQSLDQGLQFLIQYYNGEERAKGNILERFSAQQFPDLHSELNLSSLELGDSALYFCASSLGLYTEAFFGQGTRLTVV.

The rearrangement links TRBV12-3 or TRBV12-4 to TRBJ2-7, with D unresolved. With 6 bases removed from V and 4 bases from J, the gap between germline ends came to 7 bases. CDR3 length: 11 amino acids. This chain's CDR3 is CASRGYYEQYF. CDR3 bases: TGTGCCAGCAGGGGGTATTACGAGCAGTACTTC.

This rearrangement joins TRBV12-3 or TRBV12-4 to TRBJ2-3; a possible D gene is TRBD2 (5 bases). This CDR3 has 11 residues. V gave up 6 bases and J gave up 6 bases, with 7 bases separating them. The CDR3 is CASSPGDTQYF. CDR3 DNA: TGTGCCAGCAGCCCGGGGGATACGCAGTATTTT.